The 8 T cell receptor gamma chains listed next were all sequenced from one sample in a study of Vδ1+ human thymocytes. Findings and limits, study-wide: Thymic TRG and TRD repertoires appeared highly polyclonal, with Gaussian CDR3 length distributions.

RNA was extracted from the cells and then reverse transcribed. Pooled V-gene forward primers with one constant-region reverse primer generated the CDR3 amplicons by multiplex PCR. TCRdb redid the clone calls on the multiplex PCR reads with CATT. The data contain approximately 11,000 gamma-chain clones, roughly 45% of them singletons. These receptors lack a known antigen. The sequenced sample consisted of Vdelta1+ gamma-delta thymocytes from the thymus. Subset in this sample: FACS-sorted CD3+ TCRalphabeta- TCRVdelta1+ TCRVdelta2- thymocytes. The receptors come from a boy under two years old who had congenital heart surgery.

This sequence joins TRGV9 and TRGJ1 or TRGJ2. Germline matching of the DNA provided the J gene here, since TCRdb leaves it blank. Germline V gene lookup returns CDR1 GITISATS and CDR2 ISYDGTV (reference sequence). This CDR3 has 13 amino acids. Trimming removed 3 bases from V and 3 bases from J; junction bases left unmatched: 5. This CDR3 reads CALWEPSYYKKLF. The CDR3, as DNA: TGTGCCTTGTGGGAGCCCAGTTATTATAAGAAACTCTTT.

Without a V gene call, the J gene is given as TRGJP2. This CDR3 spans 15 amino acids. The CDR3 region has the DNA TGTGCCACCTGGGTCCAAAGCCCCGCTGATTGGATCAAGACGTTT. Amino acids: CATWVQSPADWIKTF.

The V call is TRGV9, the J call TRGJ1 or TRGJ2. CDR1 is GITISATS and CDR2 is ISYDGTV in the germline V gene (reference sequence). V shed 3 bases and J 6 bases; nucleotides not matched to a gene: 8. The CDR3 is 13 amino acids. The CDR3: CALWESGSYKKLF. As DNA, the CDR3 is TGTGCCTTGTGGGAGTCCGGGTCTTATAAGAAACTCTTT.

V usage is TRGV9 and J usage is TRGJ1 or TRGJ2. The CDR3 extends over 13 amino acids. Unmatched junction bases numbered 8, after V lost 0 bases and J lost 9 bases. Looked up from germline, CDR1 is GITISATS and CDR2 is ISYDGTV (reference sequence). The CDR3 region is CALWEVQSSKKLF. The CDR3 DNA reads TGTGCCTTGTGGGAGGTGCAATCTTCTAAGAAACTCTTT.

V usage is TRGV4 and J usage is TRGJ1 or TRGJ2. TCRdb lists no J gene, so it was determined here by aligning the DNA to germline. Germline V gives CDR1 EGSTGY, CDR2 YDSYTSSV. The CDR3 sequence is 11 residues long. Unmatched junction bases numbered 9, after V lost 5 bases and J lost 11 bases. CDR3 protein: CATWVFRQKLF. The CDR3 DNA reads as TGTGCCACCTGGGTTTTCCGGCAGAAACTCTTT.

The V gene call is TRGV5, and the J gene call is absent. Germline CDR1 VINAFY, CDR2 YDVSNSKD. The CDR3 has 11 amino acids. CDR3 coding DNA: TGTGCCACCTGGGAAGGTTATAAGAAGCTCTTT. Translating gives CATWEGYKKLF.

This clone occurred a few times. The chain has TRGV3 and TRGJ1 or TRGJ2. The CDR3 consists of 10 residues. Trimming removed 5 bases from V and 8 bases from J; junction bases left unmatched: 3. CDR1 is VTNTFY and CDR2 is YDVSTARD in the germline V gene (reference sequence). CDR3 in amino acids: CATWGDKKLF. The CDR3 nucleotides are TGTGCCACCTGGGGCGATAAGAAACTCTTT.

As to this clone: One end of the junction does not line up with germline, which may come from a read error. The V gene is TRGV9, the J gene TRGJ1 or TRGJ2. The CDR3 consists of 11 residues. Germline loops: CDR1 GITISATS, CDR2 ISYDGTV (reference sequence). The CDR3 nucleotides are TGTGCCTTGGGGGAGACCCCTAAGAAACTCTTT. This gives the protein CALGETPKKLF.